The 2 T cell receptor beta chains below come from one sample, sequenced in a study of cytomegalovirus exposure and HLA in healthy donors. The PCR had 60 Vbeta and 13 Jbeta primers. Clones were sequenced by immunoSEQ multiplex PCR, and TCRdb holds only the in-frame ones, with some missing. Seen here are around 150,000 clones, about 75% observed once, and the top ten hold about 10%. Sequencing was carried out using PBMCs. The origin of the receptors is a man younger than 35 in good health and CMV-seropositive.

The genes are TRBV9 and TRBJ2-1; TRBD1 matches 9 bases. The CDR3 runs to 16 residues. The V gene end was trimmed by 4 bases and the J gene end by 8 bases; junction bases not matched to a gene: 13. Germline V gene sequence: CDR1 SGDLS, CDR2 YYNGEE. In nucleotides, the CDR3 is TGTGCCAGCAGCTACCATGGACAGGGGATTTCTGATGAGCAGTTCTTC. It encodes CASSYHGQGISDEQFF.

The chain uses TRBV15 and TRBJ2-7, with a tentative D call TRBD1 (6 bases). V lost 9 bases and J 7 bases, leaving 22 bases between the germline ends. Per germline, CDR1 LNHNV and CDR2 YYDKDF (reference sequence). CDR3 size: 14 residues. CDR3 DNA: TGTGCCACTAAGGATGGGGACAATAGGCGGGAGCAGTACTTC. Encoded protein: CATKDGDNRREQYF.